These 3 T cell receptor beta chains originate from one sample sequenced in a study of OX40 agonist ivuxolimab in advanced cancers. Here immunoSEQ multiplex PCR was the method, and the copy in TCRdb shows in-frame clones only, minus some. This sample yields under 55,000 clones, of which approximately 87% are seen a single time; roughly 6.7% belongs to the top ten. The input for sequencing was CD4+ or CD8+ T cells sorted from blood, taken in a trial of the OX40 agonist ivuxolimab. The receptors derive from an adult with an advanced solid tumor such as melanoma, head and neck, liver or kidney cancer.

The rearrangement links TRBV4-1 to TRBJ2-1, with D hard to call. The V gene lost 0 bases and the J gene lost 4 bases, with 19 bases spanning the gap. The CDR3 runs to 18 residues. The germline V gene has CDR1 MGHRA and CDR2 YSYEKL. CDR3 in DNA: TGCGCCAGCAGCCAAGATCTGGCAGACCAAGTACTATACAATGAGCAGTTCTTC. It specifies CASSQDLADQVLYNEQFF.

A single count supports this clone. The chain has TRBV6-4 and TRBJ1-5; no firm D call. Trimming cost V 0 bases and J 9 bases, with 15 bases left between them. The CDR3 length is 15 residues. From germline, CDR1 is MRHNA and CDR2 SNTAGT. The CDR3 reads CASSDSAGPGWPQHF. Here the CDR3 DNA reads TGTGCCAGCAGTGACTCGGCGGGCCCTGGATGGCCCCAGCATTTT.

The rearrangement joins TRBV5-1 to TRBJ2-7; D uncertain. There are 12 residues in the CDR3. Trimming took 4 bases from V and 3 from J, leaving 8 bases between them. The germline CDR1 and CDR2 sequences are SGHRS and YFSETQ. The DNA for the CDR3 is TGCGCCAGCAGCGCCCTAGGCTACGAGCAGTACTTC. The encoded protein is CASSALGYEQYF.